This T cell receptor (beta chain) was found in a study of graft-versus-host responses after intestinal transplantation. Whole-study results and caveats: Among recipient marrow samples, GvH clones were found; some appeared first in ileum or blood. Graft-donor T cell macrochimerism in patients accompanied high graft-versus-host to host-versus-graft clonal ratios in allografts.

There were about 200,000 CFSE-labeled responder cells plated together with about 200,000 irradiated, violet-dye-labeled stimulator cells. Clones were sequenced by immunoSEQ multiplex PCR, and TCRdb holds only the in-frame ones, with some missing. Of about 15,000 clones in the sample, 38% are singletons; the top ten hold around 3.5%. Germline CDR1 and CDR2: SGHVS and FNYEAQ. This CDR3 spans 17 amino acids. The ends lost 1 base at V and 5 bases at J; junction bases unmatched: 11. The clonotype was recovered from a human patient who received an intestinal transplant. V usage is TRBV7-6 and J usage is TRBJ1-2; TRBD1 matches 9 bases. The sample was alloreactive CD8+ T cells from a mixed lymphocyte reaction culture, taken before intestinal transplant. This sample's subset: CFSE-low proliferating T cells sorted from approximately 6-day pre-transplant mixed lymphocyte reaction (GvH or HvG direction). The CDR3 sequence is CASSLGVMDRGKYGYTF. The CDR3 coding sequence is TGTGCCAGCAGCTTAGGAGTCATGGACAGGGGAAAGTATGGCTACACCTTC.